The rows below give T cell receptor beta chains drawn from one sample of a study of Ad26.COV2.S vaccination and SARS-CoV-2 variants. Sequenced by immunoSEQ multiplex PCR; TCRdb stores in-frame clones only, minus some. The sample holds roughly 450,000 clones, around nine tenths seen once. Source: peripheral blood, taken in a trial of Ad26.COV2.S vaccine versus placebo. Receptor source: a person between 18 and 59 years old who received the Ad26.COV2.S COVID-19 vaccine or a placebo. CDR3s include the opening cysteine and the closing phenylalanine or tryptophan. A D gene is named only where the DNA matches it firmly. Only part of the rows carry a size: once, few, many, or a class if the clone is expanded.

d_call	clone_size	j_call	v_call	cdr3_nt	cdr3_aa
NA	NA	TRBJ2-1	TRBV15	TGTGCCACCAGCAGAGTCCTATTCTCGAATGAGCAGTTCTTC	CATSRVLFSNEQFF
NA	NA	TRBJ1-1	TRBV5-1	TGCGCCAGCAGCTTGGATCGAGGGGGTTTTACTGAAGCTTTCTTT	CASSLDRGGFTEAFF
NA	NA	TRBJ2-1	TRBV7-2	TGTGCCAGCAGCCGGACCGGGGCCTACAATGAGCAGTTCTTC	CASSRTGAYNEQFF
NA	once	TRBJ1-5	TRBV20-1	TGCAGTGCTAGTGCTCAGCGGGATCAGCCCCAGCATTTT	CSASAQRDQPQHF
NA	NA	TRBJ2-2	TRBV27	TGTGCCAGCAGTTGGACGGCCCCTTTACCCGGGGAGCTGTTTTTT	CASSWTAPLPGELFF
TRBD2	once	TRBJ2-1	TRBV7-8	TGTGCCAGCAGCTTATGGCGGGAGAAGTTCCCCAATGAGCAGTTCTTC	CASSLWREKFPNEQFF
NA	NA	TRBJ1-1	TRBV2	TGTGCCAGCAGTGAGCTGGGGCCGCCTACTGAAGCTTTCTTT	CASSELGPPTEAFF
NA	NA	TRBJ2-1	TRBV27	TGTGCCAGCAGCCTCACTAGCTTTGGTCCTGAGCAGTTCTTC	CASSLTSFGPEQFF
TRBD1	NA	TRBJ2-2	TRBV7-2	TGTGCCAGCAGCTTAGGGGGGACAGGGGTCACCGGGGAGCTGTTTTTT	CASSLGGTGVTGELFF
TRBD2	NA	TRBJ2-1	TRBV4-2	TGTGCCAGCAGCCTCCTCGAGAAGCGGGGAAGCGATGAGCAGTTCTTC	CASSLLEKRGSDEQFF
TRBD1	NA	TRBJ1-3	TRBV15	TGTGCCACCAGCAGAGAAGGGGGCTTAAGGACCATATATTTT	CATSREGGLRTIYF
NA	NA	TRBJ2-1	TRBV6-2/TRBV6-3	TGTGCCAGCAGTCGACTTAGCGGAGAGCAGTTCTTC	CASSRLSGEQFF
TRBD2	NA	TRBJ2-5	TRBV24-1	TGTGCCACCAGTGATCGGAGGGCGGGAGTCTGGGAGACCCAGTACTTC	CATSDRRAGVWETQYF
TRBD2	once	TRBJ2-7	TRBV28	TGTGCCAGCAGCCCTTGGGGGGCGGGACTAGCGGGAGTCGAGCAGTACTTC	CASSPWGAGLAGVEQYF
NA	few	TRBJ2-1	TRBV7-9	TGTGCCAGCAGCTTAGTGGGCTACAATGAGCAGTTCTTC	CASSLVGYNEQFF
NA	NA	TRBJ2-7	TRBV4-1	TGCGCCAGCAGCCAAGTTCAAGCCTACGAGCAGTACTTC	CASSQVQAYEQYF
NA	NA	TRBJ2-5	TRBV7-9	TGTGCCAGCAGCTTAGATGTGTACCAAGAGACCCAGTACTTC	CASSLDVYQETQYF
NA	once	TRBJ2-7	TRBV6-5	TGTGCCAGCAGTTACGTGCTAGGGGACTACGAGCAGTACTTC	CASSYVLGDYEQYF
NA	NA	TRBJ1-2	TRBV28	TGTGCCAGCAGTTTGCGGCAAACAGGGAACTATGGCTACACCTTC	CASSLRQTGNYGYTF
NA	once	TRBJ2-5	TRBV5-1	TGCGCCAGCGCCGCTCGGACAGGGCGGGGGTACCAAGAGACCCAGTACTTC	CASAARTGRGYQETQYF
NA	NA	TRBJ2-1	TRBV27	TGTGCCAGCAGGGTCGGGGGGCCTTGGAATGAGCAGTTCTTC	CASRVGGPWNEQFF
TRBD1	NA	TRBJ2-3	TRBV19	TGTGCCAGTAAGCTACAGGGGATCTCTACAGATACGCAGTATTTT	CASKLQGISTDTQYF
TRBD1	NA	TRBJ2-7	TRBV6-5	TGTGCCAGCAGCCCCGGGACAGGGATCGAGCAGTACTTC	CASSPGTGIEQYF
NA	once	TRBJ2-3	TRBV7-2	TGTGCCGGACAAGAGTTGAACACAGATACGCAGTATTTT	CAGQELNTDTQYF
NA	NA	TRBJ1-6	TRBV7-2	TGTGCCAGCAGCTTAGGCAGGGGATGGCAATCACCCCTCCACTTT	CASSLGRGWQSPLHF
NA	NA	TRBJ1-3	TRBV7-9	TGTGCCAGCAGCTCGACTGACAGGATCCTCTCTGGAAACACCATATATTTT	CASSSTDRILSGNTIYF
TRBD1	NA	TRBJ1-2	TRBV4-1	TGCGCCAGCAGCCAAGATGAGGGGGCGCCGACCTATGGCTACACCTTC	CASSQDEGAPTYGYTF
TRBD2	once	TRBJ2-7	TRBV29-1	TGCAGCGTTGCGACTAGCGGGAGGGCCGACGAGCAGTACTTC	CSVATSGRADEQYF
NA	once	TRBJ1-6	TRBV1	TGCACCAGCAGCCAGCGAAGTACAGGGTTGGAATCACCCCTCCACTTT	CTSSQRSTGLESPLHF
TRBD2	NA	TRBJ2-5	TRBV5-1	TGCGCCAGCAGCGGATCATACTCCGGGTGGGGGGGAGAGACCCAGTACTTC	CASSGSYSGWGGETQYF
NA	few	TRBJ2-3	TRBV6-2/TRBV6-3	TGTGCCAGCAGTTACAGGGACTCAGATACGCAGTATTTT	CASSYRDSDTQYF
TRBD1	NA	TRBJ2-7	TRBV4-3	TGCGCCAGCAGCCACCAACAGGGGGTACTCTCCTACGAGCAGTACTTC	CASSHQQGVLSYEQYF
TRBD1	NA	TRBJ1-6	TRBV10-3	TGTGCCATCAGAGAACAGGGGACACCCCTCCACTTT	CAIREQGTPLHF
TRBD2	NA	TRBJ2-7	TRBV20-1	TGCAGTGCCAAACTAGCGGAAGGGCAGTACTTC	CSAKLAEGQYF
TRBD2	NA	TRBJ2-5	TRBV2	TGTGCCAGCAGTGAATGGTCTAGCGGGAGGGAGACCCAGTACTTC	CASSEWSSGRETQYF
NA	NA	TRBJ2-7	TRBV2	TGTGCCAGCAGTGAAGCGGGGGGGGCCTCCTACGAGCAGTACTTC	CASSEAGGASYEQYF
TRBD2	once	TRBJ2-7	TRBV6-5	TGTGCCAGCAGTAAGGGACTAGAAGTTTACGAGCAGTACTTC	CASSKGLEVYEQYF
TRBD1	NA	TRBJ1-2	TRBV6-6	TGTGCCAGCAGCCCGACAGGGGACGGCTACACCTTC	CASSPTGDGYTF
TRBD1	once	TRBJ1-5	TRBV19	TGTGCCAGTAGCACCAGAGGGACAGGGGTTAGCAATCAGCCCCAGCATTTT	CASSTRGTGVSNQPQHF
NA	few	TRBJ2-7	TRBV29-1	TGCAGCGTCTCTACAGGCGGGGTCTCCTACGAGCAGTACTTC	CSVSTGGVSYEQYF
TRBD2	NA	TRBJ2-1	TRBV6-2/TRBV6-3	TGTGCCAGCAGCGGACTAGCTACCTACAATGAGCAGTTCTTC	CASSGLATYNEQFF
NA	NA	TRBJ2-1	TRBV27	TGTGCCAGCAGTTTATATTCCTGGGGCAATGAGCAGTTCTTC	CASSLYSWGNEQFF
TRBD1	NA	TRBJ1-1	TRBV5-8	TGTGCCAGCAGCACCGGACAGGGTAGGTCTGAAGCTTTCTTT	CASSTGQGRSEAFF
NA	NA	TRBJ1-1	TRBV5-1	TGCGCCAGCAACCCCGGGACAACGAACACTGAAGCTTTCTTT	CASNPGTTNTEAFF
NA	NA	TRBJ2-4	TRBV7-8	TGTGCCAGCAGCTCGACACTAGCCAAAAACATTCAGTACTTC	CASSSTLAKNIQYF
TRBD2	NA	TRBJ2-5	TRBV2	TGTGCCAGCAGTGGCAAGTCGACTAGCGGGAGGGAAGAGACCCAGTACTTC	CASSGKSTSGREETQYF
NA	NA	TRBJ1-6	TRBV7-6	TGTGCCAGCAGCCCCCGCTCCTATAATTCACCCCTCCACTTT	CASSPRSYNSPLHF
TRBD1	NA	TRBJ1-2	TRBV12-3/TRBV12-4	TGTGCCAGCAGTAGAGGGACAGTTGACTACACCTTC	CASSRGTVDYTF